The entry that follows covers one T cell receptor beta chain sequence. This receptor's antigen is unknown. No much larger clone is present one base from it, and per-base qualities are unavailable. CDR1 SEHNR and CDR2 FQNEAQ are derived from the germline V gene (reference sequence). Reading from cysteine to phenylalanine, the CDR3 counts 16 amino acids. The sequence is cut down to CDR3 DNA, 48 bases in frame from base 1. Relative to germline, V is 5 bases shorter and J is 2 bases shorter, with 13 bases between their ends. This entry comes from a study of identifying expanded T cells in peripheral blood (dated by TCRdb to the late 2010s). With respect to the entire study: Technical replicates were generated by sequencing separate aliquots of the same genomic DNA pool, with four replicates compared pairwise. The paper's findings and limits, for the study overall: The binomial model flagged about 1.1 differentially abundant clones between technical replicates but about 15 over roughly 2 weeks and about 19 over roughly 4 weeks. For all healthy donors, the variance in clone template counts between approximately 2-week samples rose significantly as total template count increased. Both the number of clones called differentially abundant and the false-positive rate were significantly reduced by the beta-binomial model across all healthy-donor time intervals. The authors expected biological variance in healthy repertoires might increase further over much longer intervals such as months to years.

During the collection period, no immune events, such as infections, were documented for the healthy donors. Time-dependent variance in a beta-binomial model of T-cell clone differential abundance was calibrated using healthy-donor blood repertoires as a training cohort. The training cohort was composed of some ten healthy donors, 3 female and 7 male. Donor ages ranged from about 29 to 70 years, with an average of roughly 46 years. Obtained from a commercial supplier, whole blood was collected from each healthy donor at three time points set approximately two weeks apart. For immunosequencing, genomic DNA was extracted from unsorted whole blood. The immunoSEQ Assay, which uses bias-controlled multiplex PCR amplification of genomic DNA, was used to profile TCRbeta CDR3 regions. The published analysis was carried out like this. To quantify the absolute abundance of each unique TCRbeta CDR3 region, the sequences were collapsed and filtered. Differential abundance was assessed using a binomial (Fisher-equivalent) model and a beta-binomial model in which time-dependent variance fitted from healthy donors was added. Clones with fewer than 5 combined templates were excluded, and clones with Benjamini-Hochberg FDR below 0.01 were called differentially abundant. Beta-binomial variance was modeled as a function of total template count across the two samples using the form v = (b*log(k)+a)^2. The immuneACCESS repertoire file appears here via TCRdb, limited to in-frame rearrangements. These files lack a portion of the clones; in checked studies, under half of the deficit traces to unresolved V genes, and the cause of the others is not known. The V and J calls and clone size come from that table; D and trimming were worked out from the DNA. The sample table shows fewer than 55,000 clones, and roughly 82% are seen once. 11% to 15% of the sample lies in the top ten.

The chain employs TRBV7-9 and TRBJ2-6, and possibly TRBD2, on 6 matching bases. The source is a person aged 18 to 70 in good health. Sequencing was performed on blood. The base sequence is TGTGCCAGCAGCCGGGACGGGGGAGCTGGGGCCAACGTCCTGACTTTC. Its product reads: CASSRDGGAGANVLTF.